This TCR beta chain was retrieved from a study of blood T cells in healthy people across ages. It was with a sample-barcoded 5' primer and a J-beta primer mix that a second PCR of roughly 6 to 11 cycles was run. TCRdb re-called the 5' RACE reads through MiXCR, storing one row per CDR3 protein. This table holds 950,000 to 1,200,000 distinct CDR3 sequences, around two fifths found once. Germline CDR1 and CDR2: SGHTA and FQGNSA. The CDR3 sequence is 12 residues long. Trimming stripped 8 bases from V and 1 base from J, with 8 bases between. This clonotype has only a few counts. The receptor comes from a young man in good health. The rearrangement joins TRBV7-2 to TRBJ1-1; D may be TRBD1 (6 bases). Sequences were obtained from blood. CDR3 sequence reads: CASAGENTEAFF. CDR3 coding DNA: TGTGCCAGCGCAGGGGAGAACACTGAAGCTTTCTTT.